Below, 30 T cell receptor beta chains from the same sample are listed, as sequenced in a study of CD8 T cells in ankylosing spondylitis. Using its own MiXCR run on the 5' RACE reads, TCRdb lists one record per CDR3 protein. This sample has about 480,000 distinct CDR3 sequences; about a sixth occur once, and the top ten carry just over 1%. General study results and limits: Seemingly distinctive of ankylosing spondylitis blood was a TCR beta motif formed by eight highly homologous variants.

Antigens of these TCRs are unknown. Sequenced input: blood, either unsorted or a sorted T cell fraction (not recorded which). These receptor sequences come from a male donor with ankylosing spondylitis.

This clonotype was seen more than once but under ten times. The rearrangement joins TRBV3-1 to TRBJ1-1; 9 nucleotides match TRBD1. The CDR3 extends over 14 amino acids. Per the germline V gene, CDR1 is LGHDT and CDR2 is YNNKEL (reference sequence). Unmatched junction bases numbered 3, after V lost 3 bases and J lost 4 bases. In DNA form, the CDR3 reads TGTGCCAGCAGCCACGACAGGGGGGTCACTGAAGCTTTCTTT. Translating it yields CASSHDRGVTEAFF.

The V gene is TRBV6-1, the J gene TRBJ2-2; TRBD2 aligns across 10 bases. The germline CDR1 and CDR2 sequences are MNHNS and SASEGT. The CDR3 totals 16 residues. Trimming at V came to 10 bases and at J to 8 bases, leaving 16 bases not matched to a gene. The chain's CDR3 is CATQGASGSRVGELFF. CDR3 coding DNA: TGTGCCACCCAAGGAGCTAGCGGGAGTAGGGTGGGGGAGCTGTTTTTT.

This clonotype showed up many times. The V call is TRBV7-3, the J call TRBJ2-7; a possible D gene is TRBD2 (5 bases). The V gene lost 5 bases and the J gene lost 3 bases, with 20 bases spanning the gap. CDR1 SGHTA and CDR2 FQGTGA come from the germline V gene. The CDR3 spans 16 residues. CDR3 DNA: TGTGCCAGCAGCCAGGAGAGGGAGAACTGGAACTACGAGCAGTACTTC. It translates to CASSQERENWNYEQYF.

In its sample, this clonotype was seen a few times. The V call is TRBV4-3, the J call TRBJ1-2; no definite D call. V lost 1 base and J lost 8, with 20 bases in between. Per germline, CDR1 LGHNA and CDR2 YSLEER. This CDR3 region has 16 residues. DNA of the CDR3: TGCGCCAGCAGCCAAGGGTCCTTTTACAGCTCGGGAGGCTACACCTTC. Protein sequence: CASSQGSFYSSGGYTF.

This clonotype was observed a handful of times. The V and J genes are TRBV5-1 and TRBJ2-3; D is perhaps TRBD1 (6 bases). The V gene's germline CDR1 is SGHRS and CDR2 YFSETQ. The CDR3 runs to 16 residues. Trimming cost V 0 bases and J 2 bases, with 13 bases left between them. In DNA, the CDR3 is TGCGCCAGCAGCTTGGATGGGACATCACACACAGATACGCAGTATTTT. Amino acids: CASSLDGTSHTDTQYF.

This CDR3 reads CASSIGRAAVYNEQFF. CDR3 DNA sequence: TGTGCCAGTAGTATAGGACGGGCGGCGGTCTACAATGAGCAGTTCTTC. The chain couples TRBV19 to TRBJ2-1; no definite D call. The germline V and J ends were trimmed by 1 base and 3 bases, with 13 bases remaining between them. The CDR3 covers 16 residues. CDR1 and CDR2 from the germline V gene are LNHDA and SQIVND (reference sequence).

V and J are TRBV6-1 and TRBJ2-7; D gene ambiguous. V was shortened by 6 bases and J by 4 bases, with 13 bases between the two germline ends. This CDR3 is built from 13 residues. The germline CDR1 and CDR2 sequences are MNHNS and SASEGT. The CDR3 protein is CASSLEFAYEQYF. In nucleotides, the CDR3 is TGTGCCAGCAGCCTTGAATTCGCGTACGAGCAGTACTTC.

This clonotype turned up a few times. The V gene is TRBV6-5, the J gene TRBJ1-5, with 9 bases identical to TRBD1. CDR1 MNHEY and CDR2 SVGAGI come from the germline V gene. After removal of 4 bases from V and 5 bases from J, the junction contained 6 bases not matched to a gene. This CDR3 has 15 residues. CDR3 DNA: TGTGCCAGCAGTTCGGGACAGGGTTACGATCAGCCCCAGCATTTT. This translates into CASSSGQGYDQPQHF.

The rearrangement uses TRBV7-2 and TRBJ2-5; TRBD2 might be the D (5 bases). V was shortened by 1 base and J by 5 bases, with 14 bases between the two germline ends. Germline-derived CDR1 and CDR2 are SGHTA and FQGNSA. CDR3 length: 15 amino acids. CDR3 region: CASSLGGGQKETQYF. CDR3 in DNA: TGTGCCAGCAGCTTAGGCGGAGGTCAAAAGGAGACCCAGTACTTC.

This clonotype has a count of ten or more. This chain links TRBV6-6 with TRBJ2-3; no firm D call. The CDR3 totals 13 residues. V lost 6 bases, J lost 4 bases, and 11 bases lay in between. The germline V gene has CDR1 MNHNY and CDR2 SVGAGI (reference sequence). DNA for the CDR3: TGTGCCAGCAGCCCCGCCGGGTCAGATACGCAGTATTTT. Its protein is CASSPAGSDTQYF.

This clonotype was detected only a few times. Written as DNA, the CDR3 is TGCAGTGCTAGAGATCTCAGAGGCCCAGATACGCAGTATTTT. This translates into CSARDLRGPDTQYF. This chain uses TRBV20-1 with TRBJ2-3; D not resolved. Germline CDR1 reads DFQATT; CDR2 reads SNEGSKA (reference sequence). The CDR3 loop spans 14 amino acids. Deletions cut 0 bases from V and 4 bases from J, with 11 bases between.

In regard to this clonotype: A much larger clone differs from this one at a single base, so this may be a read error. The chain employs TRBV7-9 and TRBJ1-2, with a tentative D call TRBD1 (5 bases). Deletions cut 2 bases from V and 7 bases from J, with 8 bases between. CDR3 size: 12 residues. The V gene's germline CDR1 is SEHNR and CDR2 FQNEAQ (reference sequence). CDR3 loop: CASSLRDGGYTF. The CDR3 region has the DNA TGTGCCAGCAGCTTAAGGGACGGTGGCTACACCTTC.

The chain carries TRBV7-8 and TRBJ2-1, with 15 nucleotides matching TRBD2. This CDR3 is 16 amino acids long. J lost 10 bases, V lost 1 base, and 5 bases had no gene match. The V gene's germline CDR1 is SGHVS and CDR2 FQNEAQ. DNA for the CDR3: TGTGCCAGCAGCTTAGAAGGGACTAGCGGGGGGTTGGAGCAGTTCTTC. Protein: CASSLEGTSGGLEQFF. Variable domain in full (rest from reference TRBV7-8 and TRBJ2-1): GAGVSQSPRYKVAKRGQDVALRCDPISGHVSLFWYQQALGQGPEFLTYFQNEAQLDKSGLPSDRFFAERPEGSVSTLKIQRTQQEDSAVYLCASSLEGTSGGLEQFFGPGTRLTVL.

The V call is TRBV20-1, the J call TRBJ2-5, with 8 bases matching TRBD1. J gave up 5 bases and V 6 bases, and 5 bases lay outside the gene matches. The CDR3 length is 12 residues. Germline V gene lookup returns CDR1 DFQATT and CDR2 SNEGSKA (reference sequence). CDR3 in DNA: TGCAGTGCATCCAGGACAGGGGAGACCCAGTACTTC. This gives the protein CSASRTGETQYF.

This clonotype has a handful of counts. In DNA form, the CDR3 reads TGCGCCAGCAGCTTTGGGGGGGGGACAGTCGGTGAAGCTTTCTTT. It codes for CASSFGGGTVGEAFF. The genes are TRBV5-1 and TRBJ1-1; 7 nucleotides agree with TRBD1. J was trimmed by 7 bases and V by 2 bases; bases with no gene match: 11. CDR1 SGHRS and CDR2 YFSETQ come from the germline V gene. The CDR3 extends over 15 amino acids.

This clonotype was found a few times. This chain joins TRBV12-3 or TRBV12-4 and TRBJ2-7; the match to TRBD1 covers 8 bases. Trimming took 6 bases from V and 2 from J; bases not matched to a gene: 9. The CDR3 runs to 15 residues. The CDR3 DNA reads TGTGCCAGCAGCAAAGGACAGGGACTTACCTACGAGCAGTACTTC. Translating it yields CASSKGQGLTYEQYF.

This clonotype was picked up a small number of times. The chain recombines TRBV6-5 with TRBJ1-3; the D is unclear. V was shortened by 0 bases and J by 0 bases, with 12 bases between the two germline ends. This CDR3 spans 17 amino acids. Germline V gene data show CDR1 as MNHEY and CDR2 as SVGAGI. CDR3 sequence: CASSYSRGSSSGNTIYF. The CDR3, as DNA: TGTGCCAGCAGTTACTCTAGAGGGTCCAGCTCTGGAAACACCATATATTTT.

The CDR3 is CASSMGTSYEQYF. The CDR3, as DNA: TGTGCCAGCAGTATGGGGACCTCCTACGAGCAGTACTTC. The genes are TRBV6-2 or TRBV6-3 and TRBJ2-7; either TRBD1 or TRBD2 may fit D (5 bases each). This CDR3 has 13 residues. The germline CDR1 and CDR2 sequences are MNHEY and SVGEGT. V lost 5 bases, J lost 0 bases, and 8 bases lay in between.

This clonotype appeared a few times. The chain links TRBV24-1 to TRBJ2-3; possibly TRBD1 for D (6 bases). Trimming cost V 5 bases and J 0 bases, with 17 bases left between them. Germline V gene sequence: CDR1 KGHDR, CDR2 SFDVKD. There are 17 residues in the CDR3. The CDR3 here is CATSGSRGHPSTDTQYF. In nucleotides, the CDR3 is TGTGCCACCAGTGGTTCCCGGGGACACCCAAGCACAGATACGCAGTATTTT.

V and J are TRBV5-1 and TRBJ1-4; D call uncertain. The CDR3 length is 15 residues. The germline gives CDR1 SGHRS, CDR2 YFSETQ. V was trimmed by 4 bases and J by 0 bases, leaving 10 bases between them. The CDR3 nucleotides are TGCGCCAGCAGCCCGGAGGGAGCAACTAATGAAAAACTGTTTTTT. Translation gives CASSPEGATNEKLFF.

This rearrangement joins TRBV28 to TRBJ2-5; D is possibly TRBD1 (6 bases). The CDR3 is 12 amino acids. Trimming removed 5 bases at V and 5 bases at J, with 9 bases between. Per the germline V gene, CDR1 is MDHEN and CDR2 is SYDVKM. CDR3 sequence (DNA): TGTGCCAGCAGTCAGGGGAAGGAGACCCAGTACTTC. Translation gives CASSQGKETQYF.

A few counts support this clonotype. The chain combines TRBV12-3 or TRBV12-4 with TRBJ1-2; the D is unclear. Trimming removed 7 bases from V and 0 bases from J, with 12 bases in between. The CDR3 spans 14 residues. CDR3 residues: CASTRTAANYGYTF. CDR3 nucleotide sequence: TGTGCCAGCACCAGGACGGCGGCTAACTATGGCTACACCTTC.

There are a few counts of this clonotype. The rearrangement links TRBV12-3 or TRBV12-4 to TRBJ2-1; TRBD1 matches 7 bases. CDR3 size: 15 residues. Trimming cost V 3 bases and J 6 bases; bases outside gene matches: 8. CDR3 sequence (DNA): TGTGCCAGCAGTTTCGGGATAACAGGGGCCAATGAGCAGTTCTTC. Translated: CASSFGITGANEQFF.

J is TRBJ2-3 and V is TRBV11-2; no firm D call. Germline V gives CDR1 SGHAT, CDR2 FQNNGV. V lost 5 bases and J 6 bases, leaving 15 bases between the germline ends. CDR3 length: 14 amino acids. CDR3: CASSPSSPRDTQYF. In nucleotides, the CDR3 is TGTGCCAGCAGCCCGTCCTCTCCAAGGGATACGCAGTATTTT. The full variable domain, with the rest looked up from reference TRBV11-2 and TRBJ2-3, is EAGVAQSPRYKIIEKRQSVAFWCNPISGHATLYWYQQILGQGPKLLIQFQNNGVVDDSQLPKDRFSAERLKGVDSTLKIQPAKLEDSAVYLCASSPSSPRDTQYFGPGTRLTVL.

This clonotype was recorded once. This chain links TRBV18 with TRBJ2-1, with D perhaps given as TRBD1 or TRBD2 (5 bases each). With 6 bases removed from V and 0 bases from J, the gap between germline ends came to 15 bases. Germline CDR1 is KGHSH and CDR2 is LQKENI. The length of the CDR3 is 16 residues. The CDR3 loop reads CASSSGTAPSYNEQFF. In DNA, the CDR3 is TGTGCCAGCTCGTCAGGGACGGCCCCCTCCTACAATGAGCAGTTCTTC. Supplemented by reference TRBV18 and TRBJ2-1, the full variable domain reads NAGVMQNPRHLVRRRGQEARLRCSPMKGHSHVYWYRQLPEEGLKFMVYLQKENIIDESGMPKERFSAEFPKEGPSILRIQQVVRGDSAAYFCASSSGTAPSYNEQFFGPGTRLTVL.

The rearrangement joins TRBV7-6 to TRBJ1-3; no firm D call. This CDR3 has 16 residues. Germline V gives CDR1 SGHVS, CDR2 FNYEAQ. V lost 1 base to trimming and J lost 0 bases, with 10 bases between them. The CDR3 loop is CASSLGVTLSGNTIYF. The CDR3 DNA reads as TGTGCCAGCAGCTTAGGTGTCACCCTCTCTGGAAACACCATATATTTT.

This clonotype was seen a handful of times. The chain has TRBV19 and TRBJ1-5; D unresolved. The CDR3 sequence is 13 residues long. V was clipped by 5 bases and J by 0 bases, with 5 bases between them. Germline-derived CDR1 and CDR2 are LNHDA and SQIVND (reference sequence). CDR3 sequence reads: CASSVHSNQPQHF. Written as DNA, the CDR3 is TGTGCCAGTAGTGTCCATAGCAATCAGCCCCAGCATTTT.

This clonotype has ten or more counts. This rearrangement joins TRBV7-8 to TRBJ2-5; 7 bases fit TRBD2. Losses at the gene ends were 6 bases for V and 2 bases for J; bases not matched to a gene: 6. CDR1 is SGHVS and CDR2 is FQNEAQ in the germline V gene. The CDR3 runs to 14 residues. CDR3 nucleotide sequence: TGTGCCAGCAGGATCGGGACTACACAAGAGACCCAGTACTTC. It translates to CASRIGTTQETQYF.

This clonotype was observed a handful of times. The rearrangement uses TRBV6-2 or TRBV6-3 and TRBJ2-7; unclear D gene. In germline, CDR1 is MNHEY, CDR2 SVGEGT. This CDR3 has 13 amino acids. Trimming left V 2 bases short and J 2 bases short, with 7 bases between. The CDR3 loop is CASSYDHTYEQYF. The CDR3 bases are TGTGCCAGCAGTTACGACCACACCTACGAGCAGTACTTC.

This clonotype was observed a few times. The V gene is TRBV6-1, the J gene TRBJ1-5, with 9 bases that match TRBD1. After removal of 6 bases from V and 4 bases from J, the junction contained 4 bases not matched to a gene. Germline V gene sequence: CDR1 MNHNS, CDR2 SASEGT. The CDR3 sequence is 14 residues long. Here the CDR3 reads CASRGQGRNQPQHF. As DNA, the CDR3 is TGTGCCAGCAGAGGACAGGGGAGGAATCAGCCCCAGCATTTT.